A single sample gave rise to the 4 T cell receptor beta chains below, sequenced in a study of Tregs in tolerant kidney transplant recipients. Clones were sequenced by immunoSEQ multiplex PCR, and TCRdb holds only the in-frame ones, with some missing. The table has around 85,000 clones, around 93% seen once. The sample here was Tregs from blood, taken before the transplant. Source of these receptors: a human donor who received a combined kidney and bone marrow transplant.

In DNA form, the CDR3 reads TGTGCCAGCAGCCAAGGGACAGGGCTCTACAATGAGCAGTTCTTC. It yields the protein CASSQGTGLYNEQFF. The rearrangement links TRBV4-2 to TRBJ2-1, with 8 bases aligning to TRBD1. The trim removed 1 base at V and 3 bases at J, leaving 2 bases unmatched. CDR3 length: 15 amino acids. Looked up from germline, CDR1 is LGHNA and CDR2 is YNFKEQ.

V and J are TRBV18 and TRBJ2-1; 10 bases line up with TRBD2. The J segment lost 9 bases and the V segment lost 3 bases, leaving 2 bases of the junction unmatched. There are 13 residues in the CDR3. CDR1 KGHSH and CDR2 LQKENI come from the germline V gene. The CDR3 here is CASSPSSGSEQFF. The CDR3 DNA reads TGTGCCAGCTCACCCTCTAGCGGGAGTGAGCAGTTCTTC.

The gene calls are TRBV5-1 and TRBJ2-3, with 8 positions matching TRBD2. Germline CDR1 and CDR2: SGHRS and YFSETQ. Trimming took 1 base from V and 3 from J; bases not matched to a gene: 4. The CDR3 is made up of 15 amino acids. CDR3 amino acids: CASSLSAGDTDTQYF. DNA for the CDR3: TGCGCCAGCAGCTTGTCAGCGGGAGATACAGATACGCAGTATTTT.

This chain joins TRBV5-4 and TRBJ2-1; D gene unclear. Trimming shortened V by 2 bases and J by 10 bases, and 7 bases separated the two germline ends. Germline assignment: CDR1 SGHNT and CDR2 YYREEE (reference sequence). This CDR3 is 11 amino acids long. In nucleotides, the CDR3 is TGTGCCAGCAGCTTCCCAGGAGAGCAGTTCTTC. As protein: CASSFPGEQFF.